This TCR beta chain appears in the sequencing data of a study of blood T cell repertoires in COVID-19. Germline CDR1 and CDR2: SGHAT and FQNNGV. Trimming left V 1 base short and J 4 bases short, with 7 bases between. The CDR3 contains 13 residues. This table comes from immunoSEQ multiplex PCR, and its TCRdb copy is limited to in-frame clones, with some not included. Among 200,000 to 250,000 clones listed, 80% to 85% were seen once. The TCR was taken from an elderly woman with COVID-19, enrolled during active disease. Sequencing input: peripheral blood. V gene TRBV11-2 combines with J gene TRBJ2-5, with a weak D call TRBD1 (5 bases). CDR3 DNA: TGTGCCAGCAGCTTAGCTGGGGCAGAGACCCAGTACTTC. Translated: CASSLAGAETQYF.